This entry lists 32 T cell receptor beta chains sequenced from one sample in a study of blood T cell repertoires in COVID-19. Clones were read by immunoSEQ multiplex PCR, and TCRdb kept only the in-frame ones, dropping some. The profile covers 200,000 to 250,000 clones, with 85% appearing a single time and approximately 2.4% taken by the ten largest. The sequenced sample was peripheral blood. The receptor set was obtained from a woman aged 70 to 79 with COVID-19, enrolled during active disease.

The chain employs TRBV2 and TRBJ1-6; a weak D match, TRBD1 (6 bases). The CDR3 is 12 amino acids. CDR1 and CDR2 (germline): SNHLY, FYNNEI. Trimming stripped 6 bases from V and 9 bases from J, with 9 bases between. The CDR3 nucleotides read TGTGCCAGCAGAGGACAGTTTTCACCCCTCCACTTT. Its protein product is CASRGQFSPLHF.

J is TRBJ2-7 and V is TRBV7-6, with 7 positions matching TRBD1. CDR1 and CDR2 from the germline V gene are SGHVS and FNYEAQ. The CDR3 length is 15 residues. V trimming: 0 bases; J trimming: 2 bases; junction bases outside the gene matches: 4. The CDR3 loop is CASSLAGDSTYEQYF. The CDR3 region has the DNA TGTGCCAGCAGCTTAGCGGGGGACAGTACCTACGAGCAGTACTTC.

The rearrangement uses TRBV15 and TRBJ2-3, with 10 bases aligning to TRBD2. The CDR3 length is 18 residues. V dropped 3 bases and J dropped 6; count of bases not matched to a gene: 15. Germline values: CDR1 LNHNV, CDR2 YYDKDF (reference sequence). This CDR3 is CATSRPWSSGGVRDTQYF. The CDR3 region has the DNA TGTGCCACCAGCAGGCCCTGGTCTAGCGGGGGTGTACGCGATACGCAGTATTTT.

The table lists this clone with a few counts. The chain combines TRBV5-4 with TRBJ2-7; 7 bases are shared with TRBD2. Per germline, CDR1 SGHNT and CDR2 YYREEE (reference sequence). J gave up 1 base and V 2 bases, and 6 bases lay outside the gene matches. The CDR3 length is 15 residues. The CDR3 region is CASSFSAGPSYEQYF. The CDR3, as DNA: TGTGCCAGCAGCTTTTCAGCGGGGCCTTCCTACGAGCAGTACTTC. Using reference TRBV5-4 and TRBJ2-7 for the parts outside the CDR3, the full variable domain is ETGVTQSPTHLIKTRGQQVTLRCSSQSGHNTVSWYQQALGQGPQFIFQYYREEENGRGNFPPRFSGLQFPNYSSELNVNALELDDSALYLCASSFSAGPSYEQYFGPGTRLTVT.

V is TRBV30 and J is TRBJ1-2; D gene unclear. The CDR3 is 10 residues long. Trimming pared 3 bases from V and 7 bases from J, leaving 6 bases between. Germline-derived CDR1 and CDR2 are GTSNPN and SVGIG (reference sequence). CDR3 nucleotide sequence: TGTGCCTGGAGGGCGGTTGGCTACACCTTC. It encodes CAWRAVGYTF.

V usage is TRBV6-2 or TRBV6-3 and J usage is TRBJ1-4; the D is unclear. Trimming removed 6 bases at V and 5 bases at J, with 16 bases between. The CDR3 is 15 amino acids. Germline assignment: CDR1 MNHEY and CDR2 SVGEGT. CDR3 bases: TGTGCCAGCAGCCCGTCGACATCGGGAAATGAAAAACTGTTTTTT. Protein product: CASSPSTSGNEKLFF.

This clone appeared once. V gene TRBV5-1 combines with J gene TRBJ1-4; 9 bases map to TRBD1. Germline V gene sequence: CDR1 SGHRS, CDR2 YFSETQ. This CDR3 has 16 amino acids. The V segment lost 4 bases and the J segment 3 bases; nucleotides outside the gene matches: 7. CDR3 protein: CASSDGQGQANEKLFF. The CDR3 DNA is TGCGCCAGCAGCGACGGACAGGGGCAGGCTAATGAAAAACTGTTTTTT.

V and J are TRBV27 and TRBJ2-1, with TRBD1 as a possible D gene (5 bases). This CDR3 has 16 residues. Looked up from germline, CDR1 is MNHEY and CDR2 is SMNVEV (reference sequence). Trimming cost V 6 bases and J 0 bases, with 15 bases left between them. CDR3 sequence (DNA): TGTGCCAGCAGCCCAGGGATAAGGAGCTCCTACAATGAGCAGTTCTTC. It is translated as CASSPGIRSSYNEQFF.

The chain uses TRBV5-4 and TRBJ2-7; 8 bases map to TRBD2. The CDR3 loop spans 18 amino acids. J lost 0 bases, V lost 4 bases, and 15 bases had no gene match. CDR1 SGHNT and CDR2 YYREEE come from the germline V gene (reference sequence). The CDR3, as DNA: TGTGCCAGCAGCAAAACCTTTAGCGGGACCTTTCCCTCCTACGAGCAGTACTTC. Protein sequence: CASSKTFSGTFPSYEQYF.

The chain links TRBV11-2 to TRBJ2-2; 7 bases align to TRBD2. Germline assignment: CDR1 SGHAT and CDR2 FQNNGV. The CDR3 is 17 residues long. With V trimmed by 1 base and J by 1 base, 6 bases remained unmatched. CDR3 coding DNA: TGTGCCAGCAGCTTAGGTCTGACTAGCTTGAACACCGGGGAGCTGTTTTTT. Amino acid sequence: CASSLGLTSLNTGELFF.

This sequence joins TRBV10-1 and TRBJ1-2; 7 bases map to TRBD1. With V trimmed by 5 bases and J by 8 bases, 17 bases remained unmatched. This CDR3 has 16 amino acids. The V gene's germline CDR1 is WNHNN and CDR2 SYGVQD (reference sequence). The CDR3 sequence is CASSNPTGVRRKGYTF. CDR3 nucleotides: TGCGCCAGCAGTAATCCTACAGGGGTCCGGAGAAAAGGCTACACCTTC.

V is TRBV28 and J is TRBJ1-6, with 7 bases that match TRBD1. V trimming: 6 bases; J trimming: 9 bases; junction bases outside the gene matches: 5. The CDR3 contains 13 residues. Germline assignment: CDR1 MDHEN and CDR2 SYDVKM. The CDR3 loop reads CASSDRDGSPLHF. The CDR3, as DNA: TGTGCCAGCAGCGACAGGGATGGTTCACCCCTCCACTTT. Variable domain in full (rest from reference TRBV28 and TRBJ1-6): DVKVTQSSRYLVKRTGEKVFLECVQDMDHENMFWYRQDPGLGLRLIYFSYDVKMKEKGDIPEGYSVSREKKERFSLILESASTNQTSMYLCASSDRDGSPLHFGNGTRLTVT.

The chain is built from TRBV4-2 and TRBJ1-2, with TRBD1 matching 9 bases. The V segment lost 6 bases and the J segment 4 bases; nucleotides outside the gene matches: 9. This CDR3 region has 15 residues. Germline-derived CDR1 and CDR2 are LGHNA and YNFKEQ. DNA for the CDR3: TGTGCCAGCAGTCAAACAGGGGGCGCGATCTATGGCTACACCTTC. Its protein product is CASSQTGGAIYGYTF.

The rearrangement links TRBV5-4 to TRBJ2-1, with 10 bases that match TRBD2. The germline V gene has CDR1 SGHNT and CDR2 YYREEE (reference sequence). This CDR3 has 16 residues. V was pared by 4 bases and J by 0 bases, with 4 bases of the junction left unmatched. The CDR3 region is CASSRPSGGSYNEQFF. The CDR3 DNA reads TGTGCCAGCAGCCGTCCTAGCGGGGGCTCCTACAATGAGCAGTTCTTC.

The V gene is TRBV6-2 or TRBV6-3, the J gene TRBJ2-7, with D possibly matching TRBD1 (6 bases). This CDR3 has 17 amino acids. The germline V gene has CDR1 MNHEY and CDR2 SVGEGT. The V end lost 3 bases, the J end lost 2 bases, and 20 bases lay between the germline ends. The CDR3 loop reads CASSYMGSQGPTYEQYF. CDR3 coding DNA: TGTGCCAGCAGTTATATGGGAAGCCAGGGGCCAACCTACGAGCAGTACTTC.

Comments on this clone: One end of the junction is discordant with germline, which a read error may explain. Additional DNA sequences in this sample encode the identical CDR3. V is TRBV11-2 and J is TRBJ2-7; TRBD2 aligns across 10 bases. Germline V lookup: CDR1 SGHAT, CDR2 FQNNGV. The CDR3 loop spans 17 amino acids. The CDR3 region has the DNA TGCGCCAGCAGCGAAGCCCCTAGCGGGGGAAGCTCCTACGAGCAGTACTTC. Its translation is CASSEAPSGGSSYEQYF. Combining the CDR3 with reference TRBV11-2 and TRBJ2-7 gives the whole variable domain EAGVAQSPRYKIIEKRQSVAFWCNPISGHATLYWYQQILGQGPKLLIQFQNNGVVDDSQLPKDRFSAERLKGVDSTLKIQPAKLEDSAVYLCASSEAPSGGSSYEQYFGPGTRLTVT.

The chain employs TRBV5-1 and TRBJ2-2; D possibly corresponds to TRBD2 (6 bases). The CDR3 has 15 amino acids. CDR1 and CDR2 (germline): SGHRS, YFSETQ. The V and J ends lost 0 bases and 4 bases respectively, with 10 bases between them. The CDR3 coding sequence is TGCGCCAGCAGCTTGGCCCCGGAGGGCACCGGGGAGCTGTTTTTT. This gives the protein CASSLAPEGTGELFF.

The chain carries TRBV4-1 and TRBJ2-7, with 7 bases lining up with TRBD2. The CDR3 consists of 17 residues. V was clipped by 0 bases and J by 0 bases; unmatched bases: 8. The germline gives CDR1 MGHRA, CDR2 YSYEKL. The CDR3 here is CASSQEPRSGDSYEQYF. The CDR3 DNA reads TGCGCCAGCAGCCAAGAACCACGGAGCGGGGACTCCTACGAGCAGTACTTC.

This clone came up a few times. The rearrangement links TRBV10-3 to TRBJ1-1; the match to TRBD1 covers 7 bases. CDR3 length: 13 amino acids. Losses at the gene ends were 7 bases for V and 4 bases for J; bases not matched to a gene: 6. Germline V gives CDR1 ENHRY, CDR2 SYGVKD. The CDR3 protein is CAITLDRATEAFF. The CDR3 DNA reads TGTGCCATCACCCTCGACAGGGCCACTGAAGCTTTCTTT.

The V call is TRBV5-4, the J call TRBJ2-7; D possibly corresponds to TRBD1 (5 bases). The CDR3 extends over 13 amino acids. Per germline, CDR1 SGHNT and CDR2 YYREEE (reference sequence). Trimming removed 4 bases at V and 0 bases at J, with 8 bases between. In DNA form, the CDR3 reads TGTGCCAGCAGCCGACAGTACTCCTACGAGCAGTACTTC. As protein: CASSRQYSYEQYF.

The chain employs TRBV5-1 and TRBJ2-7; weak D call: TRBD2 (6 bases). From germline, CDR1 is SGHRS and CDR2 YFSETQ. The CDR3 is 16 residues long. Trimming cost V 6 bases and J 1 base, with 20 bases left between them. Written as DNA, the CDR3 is TGCGCCAGCAACCGCGACGAGGGGACTCAATCCTACGAGCAGTACTTC. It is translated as CASNRDEGTQSYEQYF.

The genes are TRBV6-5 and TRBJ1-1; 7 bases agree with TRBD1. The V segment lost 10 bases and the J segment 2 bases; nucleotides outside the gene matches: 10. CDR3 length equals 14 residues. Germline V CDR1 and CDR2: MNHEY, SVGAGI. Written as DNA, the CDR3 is TGTGCCACTAAAACTACAGGGGTTAACACTGAAGCTTTCTTT. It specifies CATKTTGVNTEAFF.

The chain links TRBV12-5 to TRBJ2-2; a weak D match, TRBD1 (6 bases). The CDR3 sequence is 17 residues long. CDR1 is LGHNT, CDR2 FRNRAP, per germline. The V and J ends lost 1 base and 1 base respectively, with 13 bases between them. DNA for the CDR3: TGTGCTAGTGGTTTGGCCAGGACAGCCCGGAACACCGGGGAGCTGTTTTTT. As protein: CASGLARTARNTGELFF.

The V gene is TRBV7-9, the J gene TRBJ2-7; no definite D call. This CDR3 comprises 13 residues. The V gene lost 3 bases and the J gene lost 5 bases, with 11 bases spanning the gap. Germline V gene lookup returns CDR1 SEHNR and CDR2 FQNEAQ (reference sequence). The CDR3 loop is CASSLNVGHEQYF. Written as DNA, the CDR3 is TGTGCCAGCAGCTTGAACGTGGGCCACGAGCAGTACTTC.

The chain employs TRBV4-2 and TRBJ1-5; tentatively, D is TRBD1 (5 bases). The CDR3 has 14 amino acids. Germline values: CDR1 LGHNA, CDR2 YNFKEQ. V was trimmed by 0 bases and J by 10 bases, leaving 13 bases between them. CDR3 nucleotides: TGTGCCAGCAGCCAAGACGGGGGACGGGGTCCCCAGCATTTT. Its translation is CASSQDGGRGPQHF.

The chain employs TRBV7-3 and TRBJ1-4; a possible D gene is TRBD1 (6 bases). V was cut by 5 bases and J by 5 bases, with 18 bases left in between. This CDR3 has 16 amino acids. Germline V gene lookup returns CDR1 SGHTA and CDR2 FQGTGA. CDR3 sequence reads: CASSPTGGRGNEKLFF. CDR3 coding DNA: TGTGCCAGCAGCCCTACCGGGGGGCGCGGAAATGAAAAACTGTTTTTT.

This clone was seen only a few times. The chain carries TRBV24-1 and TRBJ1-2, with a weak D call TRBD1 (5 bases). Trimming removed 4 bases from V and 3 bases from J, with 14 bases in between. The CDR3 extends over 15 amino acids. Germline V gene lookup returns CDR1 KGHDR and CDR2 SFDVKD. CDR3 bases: TGTGCCACCAGTGAAACTGGGGCCCAGGACTATGGCTACACCTTC. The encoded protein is CATSETGAQDYGYTF.

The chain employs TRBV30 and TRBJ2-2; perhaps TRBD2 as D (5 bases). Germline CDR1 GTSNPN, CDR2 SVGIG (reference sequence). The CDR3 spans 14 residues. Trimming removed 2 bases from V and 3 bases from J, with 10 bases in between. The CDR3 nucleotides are TGTGCCTGGAGTTTGGGGAGATACACCGGGGAGCTGTTTTTT. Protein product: CAWSLGRYTGELFF.

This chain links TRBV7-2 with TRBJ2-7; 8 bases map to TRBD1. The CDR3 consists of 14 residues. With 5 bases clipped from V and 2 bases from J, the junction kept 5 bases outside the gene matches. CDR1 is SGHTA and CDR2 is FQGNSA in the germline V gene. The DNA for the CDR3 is TGTGCCAGCAGCAAGGACAGGGTGGCCTACGAGCAGTACTTC. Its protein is CASSKDRVAYEQYF.

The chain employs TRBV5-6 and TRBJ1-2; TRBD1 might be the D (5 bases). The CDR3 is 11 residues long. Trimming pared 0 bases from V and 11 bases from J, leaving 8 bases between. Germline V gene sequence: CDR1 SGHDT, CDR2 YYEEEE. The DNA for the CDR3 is TGTGCCAGCAGCTTGGGACAGACTTACACCTTC. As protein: CASSLGQTYTF.

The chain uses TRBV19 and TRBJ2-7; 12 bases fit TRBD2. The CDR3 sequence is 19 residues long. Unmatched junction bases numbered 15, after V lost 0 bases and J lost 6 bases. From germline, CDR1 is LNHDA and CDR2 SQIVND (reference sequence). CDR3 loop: CASSIDLPGLAGDQSEQYF. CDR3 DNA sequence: TGTGCCAGTAGTATAGATCTCCCGGGACTAGCGGGCGACCAATCCGAGCAGTACTTC. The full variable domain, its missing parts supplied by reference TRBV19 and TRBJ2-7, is DGGITQSPKYLFRKEGQNVTLSCEQNLNHDAMYWYRQDPGQGLRLIYYSQIVNDFQKGDIAEGYSVSREKKESFPLTVTSAQKNPTAFYLCASSIDLPGLAGDQSEQYFGPGTRLTVT.

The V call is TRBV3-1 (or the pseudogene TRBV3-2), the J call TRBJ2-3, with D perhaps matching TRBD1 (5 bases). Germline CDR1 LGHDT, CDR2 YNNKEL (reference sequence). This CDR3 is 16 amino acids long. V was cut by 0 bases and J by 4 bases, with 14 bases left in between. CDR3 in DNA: TGTGCCAGCAGCCAAGAGGGGCCAGGTTTAGCAGATACGCAGTATTTT. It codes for CASSQEGPGLADTQYF.